This paragraph reports one TCR beta chain. These data come from a study of blood T cells in healthy people across ages. There are 14 residues in the CDR3. Trimming at V came to 6 bases and at J to 11 bases, leaving 14 bases not matched to a gene. Germline values: CDR1 DFQATT, CDR2 SNEGSKA (reference sequence). Primed by a sample-barcoded 5' primer and a J-beta primer mix, a second PCR proceeded for about 6 to 12 cycles. One entry per CDR3 protein results from TCRdb running MiXCR on the 5' RACE reads. The sample lists a few hundred thousand distinct CDR3 sequences, about 52% seen once, with over 40% in the top ten.

The chain employs TRBV20-1 and TRBJ1-2, with 11 bases identical to TRBD1. Input material: blood. This clonotype was obtained from a man aged 55 to 69 in good health. The CDR3: CSAKRDRGALRYTF. The CDR3 nucleotides are TGCAGTGCCAAGAGGGACAGGGGGGCCCTGAGATACACCTTC.